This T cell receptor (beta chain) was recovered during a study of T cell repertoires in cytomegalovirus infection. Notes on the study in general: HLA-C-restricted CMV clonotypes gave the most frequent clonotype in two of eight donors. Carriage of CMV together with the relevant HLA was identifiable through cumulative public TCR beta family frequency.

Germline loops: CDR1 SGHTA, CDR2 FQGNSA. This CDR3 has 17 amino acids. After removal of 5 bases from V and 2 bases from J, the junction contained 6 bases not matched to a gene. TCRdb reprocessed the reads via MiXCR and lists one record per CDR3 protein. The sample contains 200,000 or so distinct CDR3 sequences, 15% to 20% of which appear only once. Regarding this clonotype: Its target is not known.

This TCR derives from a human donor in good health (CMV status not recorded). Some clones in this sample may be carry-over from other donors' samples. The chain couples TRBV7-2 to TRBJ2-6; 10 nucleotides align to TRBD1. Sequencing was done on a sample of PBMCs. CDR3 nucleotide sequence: TGTGCCAGCAGCCCAAGGACAGGGGGAGCTGGGGCCAACGTCCTGACTTTC. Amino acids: CASSPRTGGAGANVLTF.